The rows below give T cell receptor beta chains drawn from one sample of a study of blood T cells in healthy people across ages. In TCRdb, the 5' RACE reads were re-called with MiXCR into one record per CDR3 protein. The sample includes 1.5 million to 1.8 million distinct CDR3 sequences, approximately 43% of them seen just once. Sequencing was carried out using blood. These receptor sequences come from a woman aged 18-29 years in good health. Each CDR3 is given with its conserved first and last residue. The D gene is left open where the match is weak. Clone size is given for some rows only: seen once, a few or many times, or a class if the clone is expanded.

>14|TRBV25-1|few|-|TRBJ2-3
TGTGCCAGCAGTGACGCGGACAGCACAGATACGCAGTATTTT
CASSDADSTDTQYF
>13|TRBV27|-|TRBD2|TRBJ2-1
TGTGCCAGCAGTTCGACTAGCATCCATGAGCAGTTCTTC
CASSSTSIHEQFF
>14|TRBV12-3/TRBV12-4|-|-|TRBJ2-2
TGTGCCAGCAACGACAGGACGAACACCGGGGAGCTGTTTTTT
CASNDRTNTGELFF
>13|TRBV20-1|-|-|TRBJ1-2
TGCAGTGCCCCAGATCACAATAACTATGGCTACACCTTC
CSAPDHNNYGYTF
>14|TRBV6-2/TRBV6-3|few|-|TRBJ1-1
TGTGCCAGCAGTTACCAGGAGGGAGAGGTTGAAGCTTTCTTT
CASSYQEGEVEAFF
>19|TRBV3-1|-|TRBD2|TRBJ2-7
TGTGCCAGCAGCCATATTGCCGGGACTAGCGGGAGAGTTTCCTACGAGCAGTACTTC
CASSHIAGTSGRVSYEQYF
>14|TRBV6-2/TRBV6-3|-|-|TRBJ1-4
TGTGCCAGCAAAAACGCACAGTTCATCGAAAAACTGTTTTTT
CASKNAQFIEKLFF
>15|TRBV12-3/TRBV12-4|many|-|TRBJ2-3
TGTGCCAGCAGTCCCGGACTGCCTGACACAGATACGCAGTATTTT
CASSPGLPDTDTQYF
>13|TRBV5-1|few|-|TRBJ2-5
TGCGCTACTCGGTGGGGTCCGCAAGAGACCCAGTACTTC
CATRWGPQETQYF
>13|TRBV6-5|-|-|TRBJ1-6
TGTGCCAGCAGTTACCAACCCTATTCACCCCTCCACTTT
CASSYQPYSPLHF
>20|TRBV3-1|-|-|TRBJ1-2
TGTGCCAGCAGCCAAGTTGCGGATTGGACGATCCCAGGGGTAAACTATGGCCACACCTTC
CASSQVADWTIPGVNYGHTF
>19|TRBV23-1|-|TRBD2|TRBJ2-1
TGCGCCAGCAATCCCGGGACTAGCGGGAGTATAGATTCCTACAATGAGCAGTTCTTC
CASNPGTSGSIDSYNEQFF
>20|TRBV7-7|few|TRBD2|TRBJ2-1
TGTGCTAGCAGCTTACTACATCCCCGACTAGCGGGGGGAACAACGGGTGAGCAGTTCTTC
CASSLLHPRLAGGTTGEQFF
>15|TRBV2|-|-|TRBJ1-2
TGTGCCAGCAGTGAAGATCGACAGCTTAGCTATGGATACACCTTC
CASSEDRQLSYGYTF
>17|TRBV27|-|TRBD2|TRBJ2-3
TGTGCCAGCAGTTTAAGTAGTCTAGCGGGGGTCACAGATACGCAGTATTTT
CASSLSSLAGVTDTQYF
>13|TRBV18|few|-|TRBJ2-7
TGTGCCAGCTCTCCTCCCGTCGCCTACGAGCAGTACTTC
CASSPPVAYEQYF
>12|TRBV6-6|many|TRBD1|TRBJ1-2
TGTGCTTGCGGGACAGATAACTATGGCTACACCTTC
CACGTDNYGYTF
>14|TRBV9|-|-|TRBJ2-2
TGTGCCAGCAGCCCTATGGGGGTCACCGGGGAGCTGTTTTTT
CASSPMGVTGELFF
>12|TRBV5-1|few|-|TRBJ1-1
TGCGCCAGCAGAGGGGCCAGGGTTGAAGCTTTCTTT
CASRGARVEAFF
>16|TRBV9|once|-|TRBJ2-5
TGTGCCAGCAGCGCCTGGGGACGGACCATACAAGAGACCCAGTACTTC
CASSAWGRTIQETQYF
>15|TRBV6-2/TRBV6-3|-|TRBD1|TRBJ1-5
TGTGCCAGCAGGTCGACAGGGCGAAGCAATCAGCCCCAACATTTT
CASRSTGRSNQPQHF
>17|TRBV20-1|-|TRBD1|TRBJ2-3
TGCAGTGCTAGAGATTCAAGGGCAGGGGGACCCACAGATACGCAGTATTTT
CSARDSRAGGPTDTQYF
>16|TRBV5-1|-|TRBD1|TRBJ1-3
TGCGCCAGCAGCCGGTCCGGGACAGAGTCTGGAAACACCATATATTTT
CASSRSGTESGNTIYF
>16|TRBV5-1|-|-|TRBJ2-2
TGCGCCAGCAGCTTGGCCCAGGTCCGTTTCTCCGGGGAGCTGTTTTTT
CASSLAQVRFSGELFF
>15|TRBV7-9|-|TRBD2|TRBJ2-5
TGTGCCAGCAGGGCTAGCGGGGGGGGTTACAATGAGCAGTACTTC
CASRASGGGYNEQYF
>17|TRBV5-5|few|TRBD2|TRBJ2-5
TGTGCCAGCAGCTTCAGCCCAGCGGGGGGACCCCAAGAGACCCAGTACTTC
CASSFSPAGGPQETQYF
>17|TRBV20-1|-|TRBD2|TRBJ2-4
TGCAGTGCCCTAGTAGCGGGAGCCGATTTTAGCAAAAACATTCAGTACTTC
CSALVAGADFSKNIQYF
>15|TRBV28|-|TRBD2|TRBJ2-3
TGTGCCAGCAAAGGAGCGGGAGGGTTTACAGATACGCAGTATTTT
CASKGAGGFTDTQYF
>16|TRBV21-1|-|-|TRBJ2-7
TGTGCCAGCAGCAAAGCGCGATGGGAACCAGCCTACGAGCAGTACTTC
CASSKARWEPAYEQYF
>14|TRBV6-5|-|-|TRBJ1-1
TGTGCCAGCAGTTACTCTGGCACGTCCACTGAAGCTTTCTTT
CASSYSGTSTEAFF
>13|TRBV20-1|-|-|TRBJ2-1
TGCAGTGCCATTGGAGGGAAGAGTAATGAGCAGTTCTTC
CSAIGGKSNEQFF
>12|TRBV27|-|-|TRBJ2-1
TGTGCCAGCAAGCCTAGTATGGATGAGCAGTTCTTC
CASKPSMDEQFF
>18|TRBV12-3/TRBV12-4|-|TRBD2|TRBJ2-3
TGTGCCAGCAGTTTCCTTGGGCGGGGGGTTACTAGCGCAGATACGCAGTATTTT
CASSFLGRGVTSADTQYF
>15|TRBV27|once|-|TRBJ1-2
TGTGCCAGCAGTTATCTGATGACAGCGATCGGTGGCTACACCTTC
CASSYLMTAIGGYTF
>12|TRBV2|-|-|TRBJ2-3
TGTGCCAGCAGTGATGACACAGATACGCAGTATTTT
CASSDDTDTQYF
>13|TRBV28|-|-|TRBJ1-2
TGTGCCAGCAGTTCCACCCTCAGTGGTGGCTACACCTTC
CASSSTLSGGYTF
>15|TRBV9|once|-|TRBJ1-1
TGTGCCAGCAGCCCCCCGGCGGTGGAGGTGACTGAAGCTTTCTTT
CASSPPAVEVTEAFF
>14|TRBV4-1|-|-|TRBJ1-2
TGCGCCAGCAGCCAAGTCAGGGGCGGCTATGGCTACATCTTC
CASSQVRGGYGYIF
>15|TRBV27|-|TRBD1|TRBJ1-5
TGTGCCAGCAGTTCCAGGGGGTATAGCAATCAGCCCCAGCATTTT
CASSSRGYSNQPQHF
>13|TRBV4-2|many|-|TRBJ2-1
TGTGCCAGCAGCCGAGACAGGTACAATGAGCAGTTCTTC
CASSRDRYNEQFF